The next 20 T cell receptor beta chains were all read from a single sample in a study of CD8 T cells in ankylosing spondylitis. TCRdb ran MiXCR on the 5' RACE reads and lists one entry per CDR3 protein. The table includes 130,000 or so distinct CDR3 sequences, around 7% detected once. Sequencing used blood, either unsorted or a sorted T cell fraction (not recorded which). The receptors were sampled from a male donor with ankylosing spondylitis or in good health (not recorded which).

This clonotype was seen many times. J is TRBJ2-7 and V is TRBV7-3, with 12 bases aligning to TRBD2. The CDR3 consists of 15 residues. J was trimmed by 0 bases and V by 5 bases; bases with no gene match: 2. Germline V lookup: CDR1 SGHTA, CDR2 FQGTGA. As DNA, the CDR3 is TGTGCCAGCAGCCAGGGACTAGCGGGCTCCTACGAGCAGTACTTC. Translation gives CASSQGLAGSYEQYF.

This clonotype showed up many times. This rearrangement joins TRBV30 to TRBJ2-7, with a weak D call TRBD2 (6 bases). Germline V CDR1 and CDR2: GTSNPN, SVGIG (reference sequence). V lost 5 bases and J 2 bases, leaving 13 bases between the germline ends. CDR3 length: 13 residues. The CDR3 region has the DNA TGTGCCTGGGCATTAGCGGCTCCCTACGAGCAGTACTTC. It is translated as CAWALAAPYEQYF.

This clonotype was found many times. The chain carries TRBV19 and TRBJ1-1; D is unresolved. This CDR3 comprises 11 residues. CDR1 is LNHDA, CDR2 SQIVND, per germline (reference sequence). V gave up 3 bases and J gave up 1 base, with 0 bases separating them. CDR3 sequence reads: CASSMNTEAFF. The CDR3, as DNA: TGTGCCAGTAGTATGAACACTGAAGCTTTCTTT.

This clonotype was seen ten or more times. J is TRBJ1-4 and V is TRBV5-1, with D hard to call. Trimming cost V 4 bases and J 3 bases, with 7 bases left between them. This CDR3 spans 13 amino acids. Germline V gene lookup returns CDR1 SGHRS and CDR2 YFSETQ. The CDR3, as DNA: TGCGCCAGCAGCCTGCCTGCTAATGAAAAACTGTTTTTT. Translating gives CASSLPANEKLFF.

At least ten counts were recorded for this clonotype. The CDR3 here is CASRPRVAYEQYF. The CDR3 coding sequence is TGTGCCAGCAGACCAAGGGTGGCCTACGAGCAGTACTTC. The chain carries TRBV7-2 and TRBJ2-7; D gene uncertain. The germline CDR1 and CDR2 sequences are SGHTA and FQGNSA. V gave up 6 bases and J gave up 2 bases, with 11 bases separating them. This CDR3 contains 13 residues.

This clonotype was picked up many times. The chain uses TRBV15 and TRBJ1-1; D uncertain. Between the trimmed V and J ends, which lost 0 bases and 5 bases, there was a span of 4 bases. CDR1 and CDR2 from the germline V gene are LNHNV and YYDKDF (reference sequence). The CDR3 runs 12 residues. This CDR3 reads CATSRDQTEAFF. CDR3 bases: TGTGCCACCAGCAGAGATCAGACTGAAGCTTTCTTT.

This clonotype was found many times. This chain joins TRBV4-1 and TRBJ1-6; D not resolved. V was shortened by 1 base and J by 7 bases, with 17 bases between the two germline ends. CDR3 size: 17 residues. The germline V gene has CDR1 MGHRA and CDR2 YSYEKL. CDR3: CASSQVSSLVGNSPLHF. The CDR3 region has the DNA TGCGCCAGCAGCCAAGTCTCCTCCCTTGTTGGGAATTCACCCCTCCACTTT.

This clonotype showed up many times. This chain uses TRBV11-3 with TRBJ1-1; D call uncertain. Per germline, CDR1 SGHNT and CDR2 YENEEA. V was clipped by 0 bases and J by 2 bases, with 7 bases between them. The CDR3 is 14 amino acids. The CDR3 nucleotides are TGTGCCAGCAGCTTAGATGGGCTTAACACTGAAGCTTTCTTT. This codes for CASSLDGLNTEAFF.

There are many counts of this clonotype. The chain joins TRBV20-1 to TRBJ2-2, with a tentative D call TRBD2 (5 bases). The CDR3 has 13 amino acids. V lost 3 bases to trimming and J lost 3 bases, with 8 bases between them. The V gene's germline CDR1 is DFQATT and CDR2 SNEGSKA (reference sequence). In nucleotides, the CDR3 is TGCAGTGCTAGTTCCGGGGACACCGGGGAGCTGTTTTTT. It is translated as CSASSGDTGELFF.

This clonotype was recorded many times. The rearrangement uses TRBV12-3 or TRBV12-4 and TRBJ1-2; 7 nucleotides line up with TRBD1. There are 13 residues in the CDR3. J gave up 8 bases and V 5 bases, and 8 bases lay outside the gene matches. CDR3 sequence reads: CASSPGQPWGYTF. DNA of the CDR3: TGTGCCAGCAGTCCGGGACAGCCATGGGGCTACACCTTC.

The DNA for the CDR3 is TGTGCCAGCAGCTTTCGGAGCGGGAGACTAAATGAGCAGTTCTTC. Amino acid sequence: CASSFRSGRLNEQFF. The chain employs TRBV11-3 and TRBJ2-1; 8 positions match TRBD2. V lost 3 bases and J lost 7; bases outside the gene matches: 8. This CDR3 is built from 15 residues. Germline V CDR1 and CDR2: SGHNT, YENEEA.

This clonotype was found many times. V and J are TRBV7-9 and TRBJ1-1; unclear D gene. The V gene lost 1 base and the J gene lost 5 bases, with 14 bases spanning the gap. The CDR3 loop spans 15 amino acids. CDR1 is SEHNR, CDR2 FQNEAQ, per germline (reference sequence). CDR3 residues: CASSLGYSVRTEAFF. DNA for the CDR3: TGTGCCAGCAGCTTAGGGTACAGCGTAAGGACTGAAGCTTTCTTT. Variable domain in full (rest from reference TRBV7-9 and TRBJ1-1): DTGVSQNPRHKITKRGQNVTFRCDPISEHNRLYWYRQTLGQGPEFLTYFQNEAQLEKSRLLSDRFSAERPKGSFSTLEIQRTEQGDSAMYLCASSLGYSVRTEAFFGQGTRLTVV.

This clonotype has a count of ten or more. The chain has TRBV5-1 and TRBJ2-5, with D maybe TRBD2 (6 bases). The CDR3 length is 14 residues. Trimming took 2 bases from V and 4 from J, leaving 12 bases between them. Germline V gives CDR1 SGHRS, CDR2 YFSETQ. CDR3 nucleotide sequence: TGCGCCAGCAGCTTTAACGGGGGAGGAGAGACCCAGTACTTC. It codes for CASSFNGGGETQYF.

Ten or more counts support this clonotype. The gene calls are TRBV20-1 and TRBJ2-7, with 7 bases fitting TRBD2. The trim removed 6 bases at V and 5 bases at J, leaving 7 bases unmatched. The germline V gene has CDR1 DFQATT and CDR2 SNEGSKA (reference sequence). The CDR3 consists of 12 residues. CDR3 in DNA: TGCAGTGCGGGAGGGCTCTTAGACGAGCAGTACTTC. Amino acids: CSAGGLLDEQYF.

This clonotype was detected ten times or more. The chain employs TRBV5-6 and TRBJ2-7, with TRBD1 matching over 9 bases. This CDR3 is built from 15 residues. Per the germline V gene, CDR1 is SGHDT and CDR2 is YYEEEE. V shed 3 bases, J shed 5 bases, and the junction held 9 bases outside the gene matches. The CDR3 DNA is TGTGCCAGCAGCTCCCTGGGACAGGGATTCCACGAGCAGTACTTC. It yields the protein CASSSLGQGFHEQYF.

This clonotype was counted ten times or more. DNA for the CDR3: TGTGCCAGCAGCCACGATACCGGGGCCCAAGAGACCCAGTACTTC. It yields the protein CASSHDTGAQETQYF. V and J are TRBV5-5 and TRBJ2-5; D may correspond to TRBD1 or TRBD2 (5 bases each). V lost 4 bases to trimming and J lost 1 base, with 14 bases between them. The CDR3 has 15 amino acids. Germline CDR1 SGHKS, CDR2 YYEKEE (reference sequence). Using reference TRBV5-5 and TRBJ2-5 for the parts outside the CDR3, the full variable domain is DAGVTQSPTHLIKTRGQQVTLRCSPISGHKSVSWYQQVLGQGPQFIFQYYEKEERGRGNFPDRFSARQFPNYSSELNVNALLLGDSALYLCASSHDTGAQETQYFGPGTRLLVL.

The table lists this clonotype with many counts. The chain combines TRBV5-1 with TRBJ2-3, with TRBD2 matching over 8 bases. The CDR3 consists of 16 residues. Trimming at V came to 0 bases and at J to 1 base, leaving 4 bases not matched to a gene. Germline V gene sequence: CDR1 SGHRS, CDR2 YFSETQ. In nucleotides, the CDR3 is TGCGCCAGCAGCTTGGCCGTGACTAGCGGCACAGATACGCAGTATTTT. This gives the protein CASSLAVTSGTDTQYF.

This clonotype showed up many times. This chain links TRBV5-1 with TRBJ1-1; D not resolved. V was pared by 0 bases and J by 1 base, with 7 bases between. The CDR3 is 14 residues long. Germline V gives CDR1 SGHRS, CDR2 YFSETQ. CDR3 bases: TGCGCCAGCAGCTTGGCAGGCGGGAACACTGAAGCTTTCTTT. It is translated as CASSLAGGNTEAFF.

This clonotype was found many times. V and J are TRBV2 and TRBJ1-1; D unresolved. Deletions cut 1 base from V and 9 bases from J, with 12 bases between. Looked up from germline, CDR1 is SNHLY and CDR2 is FYNNEI. The CDR3 runs 13 residues. The CDR3 spells CASSEERTAKAFF. CDR3 sequence (DNA): TGTGCCAGCAGTGAAGAGCGGACCGCTAAAGCTTTCTTT.

The table lists this clonotype with many counts. V is TRBV6-2 or TRBV6-3 and J is TRBJ2-1; the D gene is possibly TRBD2 (6 bases). The CDR3 is 17 amino acids. The V and J ends lost 6 bases and 1 base respectively, with 19 bases between them. CDR1 MNHEY and CDR2 SVGEGT come from the germline V gene. CDR3 loop: CASSQGGTVGSYNEQFF. The CDR3 DNA is TGTGCCAGCAGCCAGGGAGGCACGGTGGGGTCCTACAATGAGCAGTTCTTC.